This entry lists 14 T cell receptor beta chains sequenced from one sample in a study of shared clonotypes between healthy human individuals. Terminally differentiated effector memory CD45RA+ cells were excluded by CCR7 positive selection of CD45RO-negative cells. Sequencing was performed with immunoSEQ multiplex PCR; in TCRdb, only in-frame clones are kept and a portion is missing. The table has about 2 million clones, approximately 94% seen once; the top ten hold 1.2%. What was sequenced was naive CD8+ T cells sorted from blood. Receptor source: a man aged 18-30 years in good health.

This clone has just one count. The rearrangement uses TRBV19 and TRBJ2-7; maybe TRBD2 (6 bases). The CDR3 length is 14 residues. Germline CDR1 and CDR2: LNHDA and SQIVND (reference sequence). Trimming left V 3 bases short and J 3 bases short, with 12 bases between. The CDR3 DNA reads TGTGCCAGTAGTATCTCAGCGGGCTTCTACGAGCAGTACTTC. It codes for CASSISAGFYEQYF.

In DNA form, the CDR3 reads TGTGCCTGGAGTGTAATAGGGACTTTGAGTGAGCAGTTCTTC. This gives the protein CAWSVIGTLSEQFF. The V gene is TRBV30, the J gene TRBJ2-1; D might be TRBD2 (6 bases). The CDR3 contains 14 residues. The germline gives CDR1 GTSNPN, CDR2 SVGIG (reference sequence). V shed 0 bases and J shed 9 bases, with 15 bases lying between them.

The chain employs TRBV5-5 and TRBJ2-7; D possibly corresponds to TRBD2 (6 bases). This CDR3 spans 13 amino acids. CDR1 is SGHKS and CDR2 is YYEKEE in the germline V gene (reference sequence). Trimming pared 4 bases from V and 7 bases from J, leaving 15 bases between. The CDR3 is CASSGGEFEEQYF. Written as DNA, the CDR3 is TGTGCCAGCAGCGGAGGGGAGTTCGAAGAGCAGTACTTC. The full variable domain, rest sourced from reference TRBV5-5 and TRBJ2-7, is DAGVTQSPTHLIKTRGQQVTLRCSPISGHKSVSWYQQVLGQGPQFIFQYYEKEERGRGNFPDRFSARQFPNYSSELNVNALLLGDSALYLCASSGGEFEEQYFGPGTRLTVT.

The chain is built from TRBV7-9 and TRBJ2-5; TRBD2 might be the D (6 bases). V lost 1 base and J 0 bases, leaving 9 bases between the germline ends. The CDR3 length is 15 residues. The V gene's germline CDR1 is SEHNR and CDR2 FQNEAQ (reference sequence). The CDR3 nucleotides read TGTGCCAGCAGCTTAGTTGGGGACTACCAAGAGACCCAGTACTTC. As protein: CASSLVGDYQETQYF. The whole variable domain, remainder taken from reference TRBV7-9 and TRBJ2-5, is DTGVSQNPRHKITKRGQNVTFRCDPISEHNRLYWYRQTLGQGPEFLTYFQNEAQLEKSRLLSDRFSAERPKGSFSTLEIQRTEQGDSAMYLCASSLVGDYQETQYFGPGTRLLVL.

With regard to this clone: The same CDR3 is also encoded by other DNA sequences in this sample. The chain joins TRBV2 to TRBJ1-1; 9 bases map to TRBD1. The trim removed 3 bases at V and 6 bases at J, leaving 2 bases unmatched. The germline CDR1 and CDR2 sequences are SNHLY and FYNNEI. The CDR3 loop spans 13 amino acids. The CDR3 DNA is TGTGCCAGCAGTGATGGACAGGGGTCTGAAGCTTTCTTT. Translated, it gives CASSDGQGSEAFF. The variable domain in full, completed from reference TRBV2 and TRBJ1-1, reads EPEVTQTPSHQVTQMGQEVILRCVPISNHLYFYWYRQILGQKVEFLVSFYNNEISEKSEIFDDQFSVERPDGSNFTLKIRSTKLEDSAMYFCASSDGQGSEAFFGQGTRLTVV.

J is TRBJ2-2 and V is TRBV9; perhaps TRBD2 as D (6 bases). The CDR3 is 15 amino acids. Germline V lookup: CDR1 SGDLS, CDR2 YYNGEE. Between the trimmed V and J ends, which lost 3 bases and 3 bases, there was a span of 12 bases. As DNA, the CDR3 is TGTGCCAGCAGCGCCGGGACTTCCTACACCGGGGAGCTGTTTTTT. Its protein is CASSAGTSYTGELFF.

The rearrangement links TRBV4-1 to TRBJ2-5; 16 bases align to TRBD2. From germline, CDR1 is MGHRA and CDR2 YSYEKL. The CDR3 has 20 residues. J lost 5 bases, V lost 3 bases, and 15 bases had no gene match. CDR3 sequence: CASSQGYGTSGRAFEETQYF. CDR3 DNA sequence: TGCGCCAGCAGCCAGGGTTACGGGACTAGCGGGAGGGCCTTCGAGGAGACCCAGTACTTC.

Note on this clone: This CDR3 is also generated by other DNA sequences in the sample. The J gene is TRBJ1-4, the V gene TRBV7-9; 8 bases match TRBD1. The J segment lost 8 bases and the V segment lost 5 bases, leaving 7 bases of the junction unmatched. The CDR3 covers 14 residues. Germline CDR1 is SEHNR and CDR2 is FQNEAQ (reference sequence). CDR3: CASSPDRAGEKLFF. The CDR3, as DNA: TGTGCCAGCAGCCCGGACAGGGCTGGGGAAAAACTGTTTTTT.

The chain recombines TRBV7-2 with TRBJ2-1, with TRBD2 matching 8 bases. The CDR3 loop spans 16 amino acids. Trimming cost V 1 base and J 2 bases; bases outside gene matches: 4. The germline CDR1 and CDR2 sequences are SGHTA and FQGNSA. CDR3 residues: CASSLEAGVAYNEQFF. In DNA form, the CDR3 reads TGTGCCAGCAGCTTAGAAGCGGGGGTTGCCTACAATGAGCAGTTCTTC.

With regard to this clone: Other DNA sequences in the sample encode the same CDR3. CDR3 nucleotide sequence: TGTGCCAGCAGCTTATCCTGGGGTACGGATACGCAGTATTTT. This encodes CASSLSWGTDTQYF. The rearrangement joins TRBV7-6 to TRBJ2-3; no reliable D call. V shed 2 bases and J shed 6 bases, with 12 bases lying between them. The germline V gene encodes CDR1 SGHVS and CDR2 FNYEAQ. CDR3 length equals 14 residues.

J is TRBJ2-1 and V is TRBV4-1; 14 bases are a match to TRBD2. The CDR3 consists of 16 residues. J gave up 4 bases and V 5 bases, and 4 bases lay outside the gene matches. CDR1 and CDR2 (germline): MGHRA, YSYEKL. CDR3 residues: CASSGLAGGLYNEQFF. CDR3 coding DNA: TGCGCCAGCAGCGGACTAGCGGGGGGCTTGTACAATGAGCAGTTCTTC.

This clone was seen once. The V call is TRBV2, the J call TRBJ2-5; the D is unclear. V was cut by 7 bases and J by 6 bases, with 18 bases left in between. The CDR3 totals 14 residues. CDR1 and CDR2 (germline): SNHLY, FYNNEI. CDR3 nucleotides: TGTGCCAGCAAACCGGACGGAAACGATCAGACCCAGTACTTC. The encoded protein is CASKPDGNDQTQYF.

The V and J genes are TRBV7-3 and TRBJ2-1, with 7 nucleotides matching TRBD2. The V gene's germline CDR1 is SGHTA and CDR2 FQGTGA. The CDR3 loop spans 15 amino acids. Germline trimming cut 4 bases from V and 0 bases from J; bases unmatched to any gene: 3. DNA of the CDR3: TGTGCCAGCAGCTGGGACTACAGCTCCTACAATGAGCAGTTCTTC. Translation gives CASSWDYSSYNEQFF. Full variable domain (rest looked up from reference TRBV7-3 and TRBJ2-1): GAGVSQTPSNKVTEKGKYVELRCDPISGHTALYWYRQSLGQGPEFLIYFQGTGAADDSGLPNDRFFAVRPEGSVSTLKIQRTERGDSAVYLCASSWDYSSYNEQFFGPGTRLTVL.

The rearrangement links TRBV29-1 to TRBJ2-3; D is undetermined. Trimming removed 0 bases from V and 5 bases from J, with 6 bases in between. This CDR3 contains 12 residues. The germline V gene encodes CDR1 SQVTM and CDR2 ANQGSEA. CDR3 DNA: TGCAGCGTTGAAGAAAGGGAAGATACGCAGTATTTT. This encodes CSVEEREDTQYF.